This entry describes one TCR beta chain. Its antigen target is currently unknown. A read error may produce the germline difference seen at one junction end. The data were obtained in a study of cytomegalovirus exposure and HLA in healthy donors (dated by TCRdb to about 2017). For context, the study as a whole: According to a later analysis, one platform produced both the 110 or so validation repertoires and the 666 repertoires of the first cohort. Along with the approximately 670-subject first cohort, a separate validation cohort of more than 90 different subjects was used. High-throughput TCR immunosequencing, statistical association of individual TCRs with disease status, and machine learning were combined to predict cytomegalovirus infection status. The study aimed to test whether signatures of past pathogen exposure could be identified by cataloging public T cell receptors.

From a lookup of the germline V gene, CDR1 and CDR2 are SQVTM and ANQGSEA. The CDR3 has 15 amino acids, counting the end cysteine and phenylalanine. The retained sequence is limited to the CDR3, 45 bases, with the frame set at the first base. Library preparation used the immunoSEQ multiplex PCR assay. The authors' pipeline ran thus. A statistical classification framework was built to diagnose cytomegalovirus status from the catalog of TCR beta chain sequences. Entries here come from immuneACCESS through TCRdb and include only in-frame sequences with V and J called. Some clones fail to appear in such tables; in the studies checked, an unresolved V gene covers under half of the shortfall, and the cause of the remainder is unknown. V and J calls and clone size follow that table, whereas D and trimming were derived from the DNA. The sample table contains 150,000 to 200,000 clones; only one count was recorded for roughly 86% of them. The ten largest make up about a tenth of the sample.

Separate from the approximately 670-subject first cohort, the validation cohort of about 120 subjects was the group to which the donors belonged. Overall results and qualifications from the work: In vitro tests confirmed that a few of the cytomegalovirus-associated TCR beta chains recognize cytomegalovirus antigens. The classifier was reported to diagnose cytomegalovirus status with high specificity and sensitivity in both the original cohort and the validation cohort. Of the cluster scores, roughly 95% were above 0 in a later analysis, which found that TCRs clustered in the first cohort also tended to co-occur in the roughly 130 validation repertoires. The validation cohort had no HLA typing available for a later analysis, so co-occurrence within that cohort was assessed over all 130 or so repertoires. The authors suggested that the approach could potentially be extended to other disease states and immunological phenotypes. In the study, around 160 TCR beta chains were listed as associated with cytomegalovirus. Across donors, most TCR sequences were observed very rarely, whereas some public TCRs were present in many individuals.

This clonotype was obtained from a woman aged 18-29 years in good health and CMV-seropositive. The V gene is TRBV29-1 and the J gene is TRBJ2-7; TRBD2 agrees with 10 junctional bases. Sequencing was carried out using PBMCs. Here is the DNA: TGCAGCGTTGGAGTGGAGGGGAGAACTAGCGGGATTCTAGACTTC. Translated, this is CSVGVEGRTSGILDF.